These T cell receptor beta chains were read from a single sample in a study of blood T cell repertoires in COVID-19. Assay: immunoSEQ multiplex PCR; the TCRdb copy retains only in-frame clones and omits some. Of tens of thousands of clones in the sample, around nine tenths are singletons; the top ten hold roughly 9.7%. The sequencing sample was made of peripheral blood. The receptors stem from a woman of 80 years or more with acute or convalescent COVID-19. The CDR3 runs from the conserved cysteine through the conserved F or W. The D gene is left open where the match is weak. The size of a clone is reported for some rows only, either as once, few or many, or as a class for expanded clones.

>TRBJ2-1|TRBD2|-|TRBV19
CASSGPGLAGVWEQFF
TGTGCCAGTAGTGGGCCGGGACTAGCGGGAGTTTGGGAGCAGTTCTTC
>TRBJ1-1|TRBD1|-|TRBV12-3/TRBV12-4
CASSRTGEVEAFF
TGTGCCAGCAGTCGGACAGGGGAAGTTGAAGCTTTCTTT
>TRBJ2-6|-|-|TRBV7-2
CASSLARAGANVLTF
TGTGCCAGCAGCTTAGCCAGGGCTGGGGCCAACGTCCTGACTTTC
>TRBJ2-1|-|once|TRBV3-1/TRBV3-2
CASSPYQQGGTDEQFF
TGTGCCAGCAGCCCTTACCAACAGGGTGGAACCGATGAGCAGTTCTTC
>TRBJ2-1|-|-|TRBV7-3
CASSLASGTYNEQFF
TGTGCCAGCAGCCTAGCGTCCGGGACCTACAATGAGCAGTTCTTC
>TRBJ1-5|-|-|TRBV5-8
CASSKAGYSNQPQHF
TGTGCCAGCAGCAAGGCGGGGTATAGCAATCAGCCCCAGCATTTT
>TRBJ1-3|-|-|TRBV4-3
CASSQDGVRGNTIYF
TGCGCCAGCAGCCAAGATGGTGTGAGGGGAAACACCATATATTTT
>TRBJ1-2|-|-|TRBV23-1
CASSQAVRGLYGYTF
TGCGCCAGCAGTCAAGCGGTTAGGGGACTCTATGGCTACACCTTC
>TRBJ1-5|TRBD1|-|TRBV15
CATSRADRGANSNQPQHF
TGTGCCACCAGCAGAGCGGACAGGGGGGCCAATAGCAATCAGCCCCAGCATTTT
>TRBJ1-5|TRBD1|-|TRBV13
CASSRKAWQGGQPQHF
TGTGCCAGCAGCAGAAAGGCGTGGCAGGGGGGTCAGCCCCAGCATTTT
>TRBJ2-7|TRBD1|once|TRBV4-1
CASSQVTGVDEQYF
TGCGCCAGCAGCCAAGTGACAGGGGTGGACGAGCAGTACTTC
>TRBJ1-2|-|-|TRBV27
CASSPERTGNYGYTF
TGTGCCAGCAGTCCCGAGAGGACGGGGAACTATGGCTACACCTTC
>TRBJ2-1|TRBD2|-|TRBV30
CAWSRGGSHNEQFF
TGTGCCTGGAGTCGGGGCGGGAGTCACAATGAGCAGTTCTTC
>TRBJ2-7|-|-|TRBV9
CASSVGLNVYEQYF
TGTGCCAGCAGCGTCGGGTTAAACGTCTACGAGCAGTACTTC
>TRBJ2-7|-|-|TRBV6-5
CASSLSLAHSYEQYF
TGTGCCAGCAGCCTCTCACTAGCCCACTCCTACGAGCAGTACTTC
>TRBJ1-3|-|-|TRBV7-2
CASSSLGTKSRNTIYF
TGTGCCAGCAGCTCGTTAGGGACAAAATCACGAAACACCATATATTTT
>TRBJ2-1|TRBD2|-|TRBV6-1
CASSEARWGGSTNEQFF
TGTGCCAGCAGTGAAGCGCGGTGGGGGGGGAGCACCAATGAGCAGTTCTTC
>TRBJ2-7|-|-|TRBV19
CASSRVQGALAESYEQYF
TGTGCCAGTAGTCGGGTTCAGGGGGCTCTAGCGGAATCCTACGAGCAGTACTTC
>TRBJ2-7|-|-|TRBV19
CASSRSGSSYEQYF
TGTGCCAGTAGTCGGTCAGGTAGCTCCTACGAGCAGTACTTC
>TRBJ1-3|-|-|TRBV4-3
CASSQELHSGNTIYF
TGCGCCAGCAGCCAAGAACTGCATTCAGGAAACACCATATATTTT
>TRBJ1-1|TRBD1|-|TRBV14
CASSRQGNTEAFF
TGTGCCAGCAGTCGACAGGGGAACACTGAAGCTTTCTTT
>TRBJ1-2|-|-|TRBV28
CASSFGGARGYGYTF
TGTGCCAGCAGTTTTGGAGGGGCGCGGGGCTATGGCTACACCTTC
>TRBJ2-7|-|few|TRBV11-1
CASSSRRSATLYEQYF
TGTGCCAGCAGCTCCCGGAGGAGCGCTACGTTGTACGAGCAGTACTTC
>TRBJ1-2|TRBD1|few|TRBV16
CASSQFGTGGRGYTF
TGTGCCAGCAGCCAATTCGGAACAGGGGGTCGTGGCTACACCTTC
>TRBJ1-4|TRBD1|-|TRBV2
CASRLGQGEKLFF
TGTGCCAGCCGACTGGGACAGGGTGAAAAACTGTTTTTT
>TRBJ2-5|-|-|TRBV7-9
CASSLAGANQETQYF
TGTGCCAGCAGCTTAGCAGGGGCAAACCAAGAGACCCAGTACTTC
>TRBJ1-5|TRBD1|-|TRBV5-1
CASSPGDRPNQPQHF
TGCGCCAGCAGCCCCGGGGACAGGCCTAATCAGCCCCAGCATTTT
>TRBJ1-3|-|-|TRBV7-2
CASSLAQTGNTIYF
TGTGCCAGCAGCTTAGCTCAGACTGGAAACACCATATATTTT
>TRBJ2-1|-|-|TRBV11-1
CASSLNTNEQFF
TGTGCCAGCAGCTTAAATACAAATGAGCAGTTCTTC
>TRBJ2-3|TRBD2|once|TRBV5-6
CASSLEGRGDTQYF
TGTGCCAGCAGCTTGGAGGGGAGGGGAGATACGCAGTATTTT